The rows below give T cell receptor beta chains drawn from one sample of a study of early T cells in non-severe SARS-CoV-2 infection. TCRdb reprocessed the 5' RACE reads via MiXCR and lists one record per CDR3 protein. Seen here are about 29,000 distinct CDR3 sequences, about 5.7% observed once, and the top ten hold almost 6%. Sequenced: whole blood. These receptors originate from an adult who was a healthcare worker with PCR-confirmed SARS-CoV-2 infection or an uninfected control (not recorded which). CDR3s include the opening cysteine and the closing phenylalanine or tryptophan. The D gene is left open where the match is weak. Size values are once, few and many counts, or a class for expanded clones, and some rows have none.

many	TRBD2	TRBV20-1	TRBJ2-3	CSAREWGLFNTDTQYF	TGCAGTGCTAGAGAGTGGGGACTATTTAACACAGATACGCAGTATTTT
many	TRBD1	TRBV19	TRBJ1-2	CASSSGQGAGYTF	TGTGCCAGTAGCTCGGGACAGGGGGCTGGCTACACCTTC
many	.	TRBV20-1	TRBJ2-7	CSAPQRTHWEQYF	TGCAGTGCTCCCCAGCGGACCCATTGGGAGCAGTACTTC
many	.	TRBV6-6	TRBJ1-3	CASRGDLSGNTIYF	TGTGCCAGCAGGGGGGACCTCTCTGGAAACACCATATATTTT
medium-sized	TRBD1	TRBV15	TRBJ1-5	CATSSPRGQGPNQPQHF	TGTGCCACCAGCAGTCCCCGGGGACAGGGGCCAAATCAGCCCCAGCATTTT
many	.	TRBV7-3	TRBJ2-7	CASSVAGDFGYEQYF	TGTGCCAGCAGCGTGGCCGGGGACTTCGGCTACGAGCAGTACTTC
many	.	TRBV5-1	TRBJ2-7	CASSLEGWTGNYEQYF	TGCGCCAGCAGCTTGGAAGGGTGGACTGGTAACTACGAGCAGTACTTC
.	.	TRBV6-2/TRBV6-3	TRBJ2-5	CASSSLVHTVGETQYF	TGTGCCAGCAGTTCCCTCGTACATACCGTGGGCGAGACCCAGTACTTC
many	TRBD1	TRBV19	TRBJ1-2	CASSQPPRYSRDSYGYTF	TGTGCCAGTTCCCAGCCCCCTCGGTATTCCCGGGACAGCTATGGCTACACCTTC
many	.	TRBV7-2	TRBJ2-3	CASSFYPGPSTDTQYF	TGTGCCAGCAGCTTCTATCCGGGCCCTAGCACAGATACGCAGTATTTT
few	TRBD1	TRBV28	TRBJ1-1	CASTTGGSWNTEAFF	TGTGCCAGCACCACAGGGGGATCTTGGAACACTGAAGCTTTCTTT
many	.	TRBV11-2	TRBJ2-7	CASSFERGINEQYF	TGTGCCAGCAGCTTTGAGAGGGGCATTAACGAGCAGTACTTC
many	.	TRBV25-1	TRBJ1-1	CASSENRVLTEAFF	TGTGCCAGCAGTGAAAACAGGGTCCTCACTGAAGCTTTCTTT
many	TRBD2	TRBV4-2	TRBJ2-3	CASSHPGLAGTDTQYF	TGTGCCAGCAGCCACCCGGGACTAGCGGGGACAGATACGCAGTATTTT
many	.	TRBV7-6	TRBJ2-3	CASSTTENTDTQYF	TGTGCCAGCAGCACGACAGAAAATACAGATACGCAGTATTTT
few	TRBD1	TRBV30	TRBJ2-3	CAWSWTGVITDTQYF	TGTGCCTGGAGTTGGACAGGGGTTATCACAGATACGCAGTATTTT
many	TRBD1	TRBV27	TRBJ2-1	CASSPQGDRVNEQFF	TGTGCCAGCAGTCCCCAGGGGGACAGGGTTAATGAGCAGTTCTTC
many	.	TRBV30	TRBJ1-1	CARAEGAEAFF	TGTGCTCGGGCTGAAGGGGCTGAAGCTTTCTTT
many	.	TRBV19	TRBJ1-5	CASSIPRLNQPQHF	TGTGCCAGTAGTATCCCACGTCTCAATCAGCCCCAGCATTTT
.	TRBD2	TRBV29-1	TRBJ2-5	CSAERGGSQETQYF	TGCAGCGCAGAACGCGGGGGGTCCCAAGAGACCCAGTACTTC
many	TRBD1	TRBV5-4	TRBJ2-3	CASSVGTGGTDTQYF	TGTGCCAGCAGCGTGGGGACAGGGGGCACAGATACGCAGTATTTT
many	.	TRBV7-6	TRBJ2-5	CASNKQTRETQYF	TGTGCCAGCAACAAACAGACTAGAGAGACCCAGTACTTC
many	TRBD1	TRBV6-5	TRBJ1-5	CASRRRTGTNQPQHF	TGTGCCAGCAGAAGGCGGACAGGCACAAATCAGCCCCAGCATTTT
many	.	TRBV20-1	TRBJ2-7	CSASYYEQYF	TGCAGTGCTAGCTACTACGAGCAGTACTTC
.	.	TRBV28	TRBJ2-7	CASSLYSPAEGQYF	TGTGCCAGCAGTTTATATTCTCCGGCGGAGGGGCAGTACTTC
.	.	TRBV28	TRBJ2-7	CASSIPGPNHEQYF	TGTGCCAGCAGTATTCCGGGGCCTAACCACGAGCAGTACTTC
many	.	TRBV6-5	TRBJ1-1	CASSYSEGYYEAFF	TGTGCCAGCAGTTACTCGGAGGGATACTATGAAGCTTTCTTT
many	TRBD2	TRBV9	TRBJ2-2	CASSASGGNTGELFF	TGTGCCAGCAGTGCTAGCGGGGGAAACACCGGGGAGCTGTTTTTT
many	.	TRBV11-2	TRBJ1-2	CASSFTSYGYTF	TGTGCCAGCAGCTTCACCTCCTATGGCTACACCTTC
.	.	TRBV20-1	TRBJ1-5	CSTRVSNQPQHF	TGCAGTACCCGGGTTTCTAATCAGCCCCAGCATTTT
many	.	TRBV20-1	TRBJ1-5	CSARDNIYQPQHF	TGCAGTGCTAGAGATAACATTTATCAGCCCCAGCATTTT
few	.	TRBV28	TRBJ1-5	CASTLGWDQPQHF	TGTGCCAGCACCCTCGGCTGGGATCAGCCCCAGCATTTT
many	TRBD1	TRBV12-3/TRBV12-4	TRBJ1-5	CASSWTGRDQPQHF	TGTGCCAGCAGTTGGACAGGGAGGGATCAGCCCCAGCATTTT
many	TRBD1	TRBV29-1	TRBJ1-6	CSVIWDSNEDSPLHF	TGCAGCGTCATATGGGACAGTAATGAAGATTCACCCCTCCACTTT
.	.	TRBV20-1	TRBJ1-4	CSARDGGLRGEKLFF	TGCAGTGCTAGAGATGGAGGACTCAGGGGTGAAAAACTGTTTTTT
few	.	TRBV30	TRBJ2-1	CAWDARGKSDNEQFF	TGTGCCTGGGACGCACGGGGGAAATCGGACAATGAGCAGTTCTTC
many	.	TRBV18	TRBJ1-5	CASSLDFGRDQPQHF	TGTGCCAGCTCATTGGACTTTGGACGCGATCAGCCCCAGCATTTT
many	TRBD2	TRBV6-6	TRBJ2-7	CASSYSGSGVLYEQYF	TGTGCCAGCAGTTACTCAGGTAGCGGGGTCCTCTACGAGCAGTACTTC
.	.	TRBV28	TRBJ2-3	CASRRTGTITDTQYF	TGTGCCAGCAGACGGACCGGCACTATCACAGATACGCAGTATTTT
many	TRBD1	TRBV11-2	TRBJ2-7	CASSYGTAYEQYF	TGTGCCAGCAGCTACGGGACAGCCTACGAGCAGTACTTC
many	.	TRBV7-9	TRBJ2-1	CASSFELAQGSSYNEQFF	TGTGCCAGCAGCTTCGAACTTGCCCAGGGAAGCTCCTACAATGAGCAGTTCTTC
many	TRBD1	TRBV10-3	TRBJ2-1	CATHRGTGPRNEQFF	TGTGCCACCCACCGAGGGACAGGCCCCCGCAATGAGCAGTTCTTC
many	.	TRBV3-1	TRBJ2-2	CASSLQSRTSNTGELFF	TGTGCCAGCAGCCTTCAGTCGCGGACATCGAACACCGGGGAGCTGTTTTTT
many	.	TRBV20-1	TRBJ2-7	CSALDRNYEQYF	TGCAGTGCTCTCGACAGAAACTACGAGCAGTACTTC
many	TRBD1	TRBV5-3	TRBJ1-6	CARRDRAFNSPLHF	TGTGCCAGAAGGGACAGGGCATTTAATTCACCCCTCCACTTT
.	.	TRBV29-1	TRBJ2-1	CSAKETGYNEQFF	TGCAGCGCCAAAGAGACAGGCTACAATGAGCAGTTCTTC
many	.	TRBV5-1	TRBJ2-1	CASSLSIGGTGPSFF	TGCGCCAGCAGCCTGTCCATTGGGGGAACAGGCCCATCGTTCTTC
many	TRBD1	TRBV5-8	TRBJ1-6	CASSSGSGGPPLHF	TGTGCCAGCAGCTCGGGGTCAGGGGGTCCACCCCTCCACTTT